This T cell receptor beta chain was sequenced during a study of patients and donors after allogeneic stem cell transplantation. Losses at the gene ends were 5 bases for V and 8 bases for J; bases not matched to a gene: 10. Germline values: CDR1 MNHEY, CDR2 SVGEGT. The CDR3 consists of 15 residues. TCRdb re-called the RT-PCR reads with MiXCR, one entry per CDR3 protein. The sample comprises over 25,000 distinct CDR3 sequences, around 40% of which are singletons, and 76% rests with the top ten. The sequence was obtained from a human donor who was either an allogeneic HSCT recipient or a stem cell or donor lymphocyte infusion donor (not recorded which). It is not recorded whose cells these are; they may come from a transplant donor. The sample comprised blood, either unsorted or a sorted T cell fraction (not recorded which). The rearrangement joins TRBV6-2 or TRBV6-3 to TRBJ2-1; 9 bases fit TRBD2. CDR3 loop: CASSRAGTSPHEQFF. The CDR3 DNA sequence: TGTGCCAGCAGTCGGGCCGGGACTAGCCCTCATGAGCAGTTCTTC.